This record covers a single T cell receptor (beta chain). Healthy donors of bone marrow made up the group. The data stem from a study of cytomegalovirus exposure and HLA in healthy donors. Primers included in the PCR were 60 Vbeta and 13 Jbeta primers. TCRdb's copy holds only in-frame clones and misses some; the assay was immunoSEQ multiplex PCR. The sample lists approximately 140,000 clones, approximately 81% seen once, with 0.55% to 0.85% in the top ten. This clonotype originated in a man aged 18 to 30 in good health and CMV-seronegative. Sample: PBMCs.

CDR3 sequence: CASSESTGGREQYF. CDR3 nucleotide sequence: TGTGCCAGCAGCGAGAGCACAGGGGGCCGCGAGCAGTACTTC. The chain employs TRBV9 and TRBJ2-7; TRBD1 matches at 9 bases. This CDR3 spans 14 amino acids. V trimming: 3 bases; J trimming: 6 bases; junction bases outside the gene matches: 7. Germline CDR1 SGDLS, CDR2 YYNGEE. The entire variable domain, with the rest obtained from reference TRBV9 and TRBJ2-7, is as follows: DSGVTQTPKHLITATGQRVTLRCSPRSGDLSVYWYQQSLDQGLQFLIQYYNGEERAKGNILERFSAQQFPDLHSELNLSSLELGDSALYFCASSESTGGREQYFGPGTRLTVT.